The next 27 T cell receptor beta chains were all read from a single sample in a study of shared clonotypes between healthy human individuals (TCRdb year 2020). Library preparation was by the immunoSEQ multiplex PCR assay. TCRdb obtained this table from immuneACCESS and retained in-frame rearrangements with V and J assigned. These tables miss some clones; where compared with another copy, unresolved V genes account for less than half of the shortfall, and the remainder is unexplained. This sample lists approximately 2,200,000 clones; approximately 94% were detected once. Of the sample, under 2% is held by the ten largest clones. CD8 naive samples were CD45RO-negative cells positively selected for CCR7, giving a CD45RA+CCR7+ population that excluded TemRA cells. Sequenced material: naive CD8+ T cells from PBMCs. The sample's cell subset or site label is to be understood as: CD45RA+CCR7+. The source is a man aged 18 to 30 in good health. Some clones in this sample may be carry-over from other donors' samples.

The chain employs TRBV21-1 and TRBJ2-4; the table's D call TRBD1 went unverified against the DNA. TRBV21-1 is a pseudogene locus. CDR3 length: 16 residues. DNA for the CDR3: TGTGCCAGCAGCACTAGTTCGCGCACAGGGAAAAACATTCAGTACTTC. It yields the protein CASSTSSRTGKNIQYF.

CDR3 amino acids: CASTDRVGNQPQHF. CDR3 in DNA: TGTGCCAGTACCGACAGGGTTGGCAATCAGCCCCAGCATTTT. V usage is TRBV2 and J usage is TRBJ1-5; 7 bases match TRBD1. Germline V gives CDR1 SNHLY, CDR2 FYNNEI. The CDR3 totals 14 residues. V shed 9 bases, J shed 2 bases, and the junction held 7 bases outside the gene matches.

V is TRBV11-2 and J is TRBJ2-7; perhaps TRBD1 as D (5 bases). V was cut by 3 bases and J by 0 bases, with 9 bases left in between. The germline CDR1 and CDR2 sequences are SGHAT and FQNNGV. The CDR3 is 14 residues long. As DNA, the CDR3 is TGTGCCAGCAGCTTTACAGGTGTCTCCTACGAGCAGTACTTC. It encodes CASSFTGVSYEQYF.

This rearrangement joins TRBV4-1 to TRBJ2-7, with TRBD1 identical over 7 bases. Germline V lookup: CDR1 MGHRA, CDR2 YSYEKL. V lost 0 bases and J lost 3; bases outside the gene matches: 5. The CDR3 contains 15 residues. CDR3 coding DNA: TGCGCCAGCAGCCAAGAAGACAGGGAAGTCTACGAGCAGTACTTC. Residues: CASSQEDREVYEQYF.

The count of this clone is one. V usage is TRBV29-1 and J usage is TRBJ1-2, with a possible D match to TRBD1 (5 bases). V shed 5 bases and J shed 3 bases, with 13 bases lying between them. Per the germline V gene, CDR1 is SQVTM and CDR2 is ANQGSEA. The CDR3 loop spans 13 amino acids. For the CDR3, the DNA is TGCAGCGTTTTCTCTGGGGCGGACTATGGCTACACCTTC. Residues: CSVFSGADYGYTF.

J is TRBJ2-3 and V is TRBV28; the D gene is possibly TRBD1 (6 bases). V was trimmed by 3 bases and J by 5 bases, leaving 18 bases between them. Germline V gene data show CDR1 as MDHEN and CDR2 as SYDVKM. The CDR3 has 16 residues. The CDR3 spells CASSLPSSTGRDTQYF. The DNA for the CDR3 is TGTGCCAGCAGTTTGCCCAGTTCAACAGGGAGAGATACGCAGTATTTT.

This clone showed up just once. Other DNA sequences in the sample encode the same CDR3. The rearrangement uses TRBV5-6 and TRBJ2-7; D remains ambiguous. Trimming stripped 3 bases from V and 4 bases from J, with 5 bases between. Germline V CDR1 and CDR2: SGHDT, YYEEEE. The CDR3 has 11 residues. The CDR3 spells CASSSAYEQYF. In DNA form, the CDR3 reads TGTGCCAGCAGCTCTGCTTACGAGCAGTACTTC.

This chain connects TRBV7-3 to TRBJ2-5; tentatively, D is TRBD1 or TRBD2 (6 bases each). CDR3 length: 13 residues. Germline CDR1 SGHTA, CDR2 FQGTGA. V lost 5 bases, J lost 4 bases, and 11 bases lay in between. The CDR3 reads CASSEEGGETQYF. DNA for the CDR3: TGTGCCAGCAGCGAGGAGGGGGGAGAGACCCAGTACTTC. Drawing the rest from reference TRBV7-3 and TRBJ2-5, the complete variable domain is GAGVSQTPSNKVTEKGKYVELRCDPISGHTALYWYRQSLGQGPEFLIYFQGTGAADDSGLPNDRFFAVRPEGSVSTLKIQRTERGDSAVYLCASSEEGGETQYFGPGTRLLVL.

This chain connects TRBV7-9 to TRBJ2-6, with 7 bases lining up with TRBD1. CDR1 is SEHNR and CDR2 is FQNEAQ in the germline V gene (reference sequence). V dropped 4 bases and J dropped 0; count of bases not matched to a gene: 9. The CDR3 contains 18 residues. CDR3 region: CASSSGQAGLSGANVLTF. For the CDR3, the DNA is TGTGCCAGCAGCTCTGGACAGGCTGGGCTCTCTGGGGCCAACGTCCTGACTTTC.

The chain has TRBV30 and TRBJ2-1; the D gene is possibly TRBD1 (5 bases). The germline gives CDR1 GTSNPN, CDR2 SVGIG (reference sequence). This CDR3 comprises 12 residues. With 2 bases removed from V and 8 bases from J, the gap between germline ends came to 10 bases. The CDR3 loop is CAWSRGAYEQFF. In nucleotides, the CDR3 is TGTGCCTGGAGTAGGGGCGCCTATGAGCAGTTCTTC.

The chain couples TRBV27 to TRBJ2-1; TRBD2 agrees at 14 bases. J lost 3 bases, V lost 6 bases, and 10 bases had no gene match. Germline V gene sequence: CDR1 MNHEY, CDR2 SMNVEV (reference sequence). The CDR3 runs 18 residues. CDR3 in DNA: TGTGCCAGCAGCACAACCGGGACTAGCGGGAGTCTCTACAATGAGCAGTTCTTC. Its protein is CASSTTGTSGSLYNEQFF.

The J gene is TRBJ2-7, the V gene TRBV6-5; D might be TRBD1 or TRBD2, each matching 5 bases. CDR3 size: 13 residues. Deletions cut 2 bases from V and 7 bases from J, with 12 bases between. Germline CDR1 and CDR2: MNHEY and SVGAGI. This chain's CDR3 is CASSYTGTLEQYF. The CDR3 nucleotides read TGTGCCAGCAGTTACACCGGGACGTTGGAGCAGTACTTC.

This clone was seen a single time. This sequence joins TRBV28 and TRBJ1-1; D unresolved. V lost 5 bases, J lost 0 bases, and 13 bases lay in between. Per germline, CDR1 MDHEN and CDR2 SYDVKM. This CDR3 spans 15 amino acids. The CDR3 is CASSPPTPMNTEAFF. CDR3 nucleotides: TGTGCCAGCAGTCCACCGACACCGATGAACACTGAAGCTTTCTTT.

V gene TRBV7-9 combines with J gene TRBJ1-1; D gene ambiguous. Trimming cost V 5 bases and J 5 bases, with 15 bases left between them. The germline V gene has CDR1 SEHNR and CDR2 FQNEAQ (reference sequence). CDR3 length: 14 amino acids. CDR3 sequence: CASSPSLTGTEAFF. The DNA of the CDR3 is TGTGCCAGCAGCCCAAGCCTTACTGGGACTGAAGCTTTCTTT.

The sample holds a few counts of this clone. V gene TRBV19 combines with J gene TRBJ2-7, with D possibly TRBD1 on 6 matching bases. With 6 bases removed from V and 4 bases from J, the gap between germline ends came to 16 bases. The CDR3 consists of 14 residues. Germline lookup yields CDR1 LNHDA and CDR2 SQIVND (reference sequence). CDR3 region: CASSRQGTPYEQYF. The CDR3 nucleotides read TGTGCCAGTAGCCGGCAGGGGACCCCTTACGAGCAGTACTTC. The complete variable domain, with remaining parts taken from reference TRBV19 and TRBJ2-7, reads DGGITQSPKYLFRKEGQNVTLSCEQNLNHDAMYWYRQDPGQGLRLIYYSQIVNDFQKGDIAEGYSVSREKKESFPLTVTSAQKNPTAFYLCASSRQGTPYEQYFGPGTRLTVT.

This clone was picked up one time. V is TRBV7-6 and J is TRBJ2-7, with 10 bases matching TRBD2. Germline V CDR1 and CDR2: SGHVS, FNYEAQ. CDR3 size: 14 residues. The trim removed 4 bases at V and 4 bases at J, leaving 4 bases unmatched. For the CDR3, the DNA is TGTGCCAGCAGCTACGGGACTAGCGAATACGAGCAGTACTTC. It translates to CASSYGTSEYEQYF.

CDR3 amino acids: CAISVAEIFMNTEAFF. The CDR3 region has the DNA TGTGCCATCAGTGTCGCGGAGATTTTTATGAACACTGAAGCTTTCTTT. J is TRBJ1-1 and V is TRBV10-3; the D is unclear. The germline V gene encodes CDR1 ENHRY and CDR2 SYGVKD. Trimming pared 4 bases from V and 0 bases from J, leaving 15 bases between. There are 16 residues in the CDR3.

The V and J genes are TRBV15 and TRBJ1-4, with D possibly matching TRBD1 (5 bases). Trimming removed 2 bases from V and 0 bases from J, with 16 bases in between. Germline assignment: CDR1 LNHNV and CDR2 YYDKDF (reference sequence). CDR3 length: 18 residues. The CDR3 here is CATSRPGVGTATNEKLFF. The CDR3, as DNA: TGTGCCACCAGCAGACCGGGCGTAGGGACGGCAACTAATGAAAAACTGTTTTTT.

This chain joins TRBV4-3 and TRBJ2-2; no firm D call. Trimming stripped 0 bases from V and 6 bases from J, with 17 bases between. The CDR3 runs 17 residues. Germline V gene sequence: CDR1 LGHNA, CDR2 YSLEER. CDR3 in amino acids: CASSQDSRLGYSGELFF. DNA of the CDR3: TGCGCCAGCAGCCAAGATAGTCGTCTGGGGTATTCCGGGGAGCTGTTTTTT.

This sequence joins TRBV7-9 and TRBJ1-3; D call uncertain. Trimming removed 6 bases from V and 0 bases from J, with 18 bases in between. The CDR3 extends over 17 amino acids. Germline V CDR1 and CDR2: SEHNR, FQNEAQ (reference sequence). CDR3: CASRDSKPGSSGNTIYF. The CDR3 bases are TGTGCCAGCAGAGACTCAAAGCCGGGATCCTCTGGAAACACCATATATTTT. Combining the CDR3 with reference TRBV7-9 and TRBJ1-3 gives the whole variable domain DTGVSQNPRHKITKRGQNVTFRCDPISEHNRLYWYRQTLGQGPEFLTYFQNEAQLEKSRLLSDRFSAERPKGSFSTLEIQRTEQGDSAMYLCASRDSKPGSSGNTIYFGEGSWLTVV.

The CDR3 loop is CASSLGLAGAISYNEQFF. CDR3 bases: TGTGCCAGCAGCTTAGGACTAGCGGGCGCCATCTCCTACAATGAGCAGTTCTTC. The chain recombines TRBV7-8 with TRBJ2-1, with TRBD2 identical over 10 bases. The length of the CDR3 is 18 residues. Trimming at V came to 1 base and at J to 0 bases, leaving 6 bases not matched to a gene. Germline values: CDR1 SGHVS, CDR2 FQNEAQ.

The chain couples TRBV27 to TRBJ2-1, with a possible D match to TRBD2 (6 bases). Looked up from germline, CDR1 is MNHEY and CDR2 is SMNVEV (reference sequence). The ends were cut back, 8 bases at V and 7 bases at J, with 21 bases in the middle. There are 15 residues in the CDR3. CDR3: CASQWGTGGRNEQFF. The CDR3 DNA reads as TGTGCCAGCCAATGGGGGACCGGGGGTCGGAATGAGCAGTTCTTC.

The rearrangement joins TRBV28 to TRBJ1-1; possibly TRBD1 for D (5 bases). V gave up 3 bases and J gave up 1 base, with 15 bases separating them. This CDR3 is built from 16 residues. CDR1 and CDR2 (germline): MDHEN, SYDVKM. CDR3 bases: TGTGCCAGCAGTTTGGGACGATACTCCAGGAACACTGAAGCTTTCTTT. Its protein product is CASSLGRYSRNTEAFF.

In nucleotides, the CDR3 is TGTGCCAGCAGGGACCGGGACAGGGGGCGAGGCGGTCAAGAGACCCAGTACTTC. Its protein product is CASRDRDRGRGGQETQYF. J is TRBJ2-5 and V is TRBV7-9, with TRBD1 identical over 12 bases. Germline CDR1 and CDR2: SEHNR and FQNEAQ (reference sequence). The CDR3 extends over 18 amino acids. Losses at the gene ends were 6 bases for V and 2 bases for J; bases not matched to a gene: 13.

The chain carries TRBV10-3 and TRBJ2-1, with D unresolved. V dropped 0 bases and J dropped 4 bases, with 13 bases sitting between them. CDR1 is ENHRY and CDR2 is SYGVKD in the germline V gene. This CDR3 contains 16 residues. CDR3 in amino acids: CAISESPSEGYNEQFF. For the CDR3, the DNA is TGTGCCATCAGTGAGTCGCCGTCCGAAGGATACAATGAGCAGTTCTTC.

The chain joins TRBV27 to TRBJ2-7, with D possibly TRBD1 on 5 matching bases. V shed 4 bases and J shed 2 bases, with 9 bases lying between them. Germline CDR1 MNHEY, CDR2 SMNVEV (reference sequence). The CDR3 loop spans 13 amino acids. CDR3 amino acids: CASSYSDTYEQYF. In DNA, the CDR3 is TGTGCCAGCAGTTATTCGGACACCTACGAGCAGTACTTC.

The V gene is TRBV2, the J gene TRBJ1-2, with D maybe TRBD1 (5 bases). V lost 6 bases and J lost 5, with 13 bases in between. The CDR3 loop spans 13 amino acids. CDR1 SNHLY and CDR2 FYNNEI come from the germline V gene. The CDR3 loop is CASRKQAEYGYTF. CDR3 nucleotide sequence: TGTGCCAGCAGAAAACAGGCAGAGTATGGCTACACCTTC.